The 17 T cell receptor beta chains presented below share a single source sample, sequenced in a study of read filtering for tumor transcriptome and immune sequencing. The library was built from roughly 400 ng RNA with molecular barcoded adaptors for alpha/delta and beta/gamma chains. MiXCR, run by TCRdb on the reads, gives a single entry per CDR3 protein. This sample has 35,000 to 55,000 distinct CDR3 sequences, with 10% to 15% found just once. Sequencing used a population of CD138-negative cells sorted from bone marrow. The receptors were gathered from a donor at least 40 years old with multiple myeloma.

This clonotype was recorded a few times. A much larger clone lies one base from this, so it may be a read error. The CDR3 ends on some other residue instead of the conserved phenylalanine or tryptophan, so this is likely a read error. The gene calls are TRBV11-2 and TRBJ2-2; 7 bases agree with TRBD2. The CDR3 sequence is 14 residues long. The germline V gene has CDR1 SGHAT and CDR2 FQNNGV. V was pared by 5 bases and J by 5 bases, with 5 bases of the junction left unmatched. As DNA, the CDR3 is TGTGCCAGCAGCCTGATGGGAGGGACCGGGGAGCTGTTTTCT. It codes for CASSLMGGTGELFS.

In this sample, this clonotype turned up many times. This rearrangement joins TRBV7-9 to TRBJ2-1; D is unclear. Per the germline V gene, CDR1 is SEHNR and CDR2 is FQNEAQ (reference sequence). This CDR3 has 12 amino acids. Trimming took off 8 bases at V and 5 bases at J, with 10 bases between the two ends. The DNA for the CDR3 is TGTGCCAGCCGTAGTCTGGACAATGAGCAGTTCTTC. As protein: CASRSLDNEQFF.

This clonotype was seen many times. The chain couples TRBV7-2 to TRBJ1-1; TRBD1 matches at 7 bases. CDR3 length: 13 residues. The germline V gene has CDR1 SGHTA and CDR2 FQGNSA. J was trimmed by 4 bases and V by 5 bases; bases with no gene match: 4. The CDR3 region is CASSDRVGTEAFF. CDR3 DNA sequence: TGTGCCAGCAGCGACAGGGTTGGCACTGAAGCTTTCTTT.

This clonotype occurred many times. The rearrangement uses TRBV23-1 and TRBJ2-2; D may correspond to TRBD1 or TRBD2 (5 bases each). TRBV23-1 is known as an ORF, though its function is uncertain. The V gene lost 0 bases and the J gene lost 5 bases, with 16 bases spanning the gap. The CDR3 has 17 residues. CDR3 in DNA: TGCGCCAGCAGTCAATCGAGGGGCGCAGGGTTGACCGGGGAGCTGTTTTTT. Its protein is CASSQSRGAGLTGELFF.

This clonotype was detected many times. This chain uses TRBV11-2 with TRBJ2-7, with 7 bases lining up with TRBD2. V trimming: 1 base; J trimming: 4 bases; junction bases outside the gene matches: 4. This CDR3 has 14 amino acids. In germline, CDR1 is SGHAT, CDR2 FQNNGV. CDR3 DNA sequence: TGTGCCAGCAGCTTAGCAGCGGGAAATTACGAGCAGTACTTC. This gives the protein CASSLAAGNYEQYF.

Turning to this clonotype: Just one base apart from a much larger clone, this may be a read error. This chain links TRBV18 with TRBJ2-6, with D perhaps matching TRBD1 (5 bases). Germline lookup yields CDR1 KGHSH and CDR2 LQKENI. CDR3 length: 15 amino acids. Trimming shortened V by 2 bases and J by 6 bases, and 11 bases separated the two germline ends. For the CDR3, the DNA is TGTGCCAGCTCACCAATGGGGCCTGAGGCCAACGTCCTGACTTTC. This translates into CASSPMGPEANVLTF.

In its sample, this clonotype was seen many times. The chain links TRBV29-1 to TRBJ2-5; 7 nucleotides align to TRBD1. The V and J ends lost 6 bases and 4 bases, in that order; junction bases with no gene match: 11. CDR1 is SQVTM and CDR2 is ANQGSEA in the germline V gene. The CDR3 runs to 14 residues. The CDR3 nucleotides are TGCAGCGTCTCTGCCGGGACAGCGACAGAGACCCAGTACTTC. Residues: CSVSAGTATETQYF.

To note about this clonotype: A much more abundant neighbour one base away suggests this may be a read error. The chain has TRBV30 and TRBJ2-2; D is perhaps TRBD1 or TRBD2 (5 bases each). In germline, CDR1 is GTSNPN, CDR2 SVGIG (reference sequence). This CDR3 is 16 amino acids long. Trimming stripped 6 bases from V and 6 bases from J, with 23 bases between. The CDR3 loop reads CACNRGRAAGAGELFF. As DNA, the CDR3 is TGTGCCTGTAACCGGGGCAGGGCCGCCGGCGCCGGGGAGCTGTTTTTT.

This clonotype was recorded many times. DNA of the CDR3: TGCGCCAGCAGCCTAAGCGGGAGCTCCTACAATGAGCAGTTCTTC. Translation gives CASSLSGSSYNEQFF. V is TRBV4-1 and J is TRBJ2-1; 8 bases align to TRBD2. V lost 4 bases to trimming and J lost 0 bases; unmatched junction nucleotides: 2. The V gene's germline CDR1 is MGHRA and CDR2 YSYEKL. CDR3 length: 15 amino acids.

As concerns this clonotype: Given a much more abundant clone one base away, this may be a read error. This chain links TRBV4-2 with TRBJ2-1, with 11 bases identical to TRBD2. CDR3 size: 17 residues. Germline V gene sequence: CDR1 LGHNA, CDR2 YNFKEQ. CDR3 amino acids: CARSQGSGRAGDNEQFF. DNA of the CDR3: TGCGCCAGAAGCCAAGGTAGCGGGAGGGCCGGGGACAATGAGCAGTTCTTC.

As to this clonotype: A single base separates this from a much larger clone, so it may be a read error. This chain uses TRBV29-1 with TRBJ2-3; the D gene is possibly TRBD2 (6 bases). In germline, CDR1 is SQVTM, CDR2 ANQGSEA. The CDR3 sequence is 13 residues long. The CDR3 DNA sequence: TGCGGCGTTGAACCGGGACTTTCAGATACGCAGTATTTT. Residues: CGVEPGLSDTQYF.

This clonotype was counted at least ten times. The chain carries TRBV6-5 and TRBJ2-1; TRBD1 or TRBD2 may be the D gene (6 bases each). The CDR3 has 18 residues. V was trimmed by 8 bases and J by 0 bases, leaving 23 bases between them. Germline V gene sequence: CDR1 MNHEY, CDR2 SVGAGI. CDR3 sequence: CASGDNRRALFSYNEQFF. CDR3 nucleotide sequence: TGTGCCAGCGGGGACAATCGGAGGGCCCTATTCTCCTACAATGAGCAGTTCTTC.

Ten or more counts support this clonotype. The CDR3 here is CASSGGTSGSSSDTQYF. Here the CDR3 DNA reads TGTGCCAGCAGCGGAGGGACTAGCGGGAGTAGTTCAGATACGCAGTATTTT. V gene TRBV5-5 combines with J gene TRBJ2-3; 14 bases agree with TRBD2. V was clipped by 4 bases and J by 4 bases; unmatched bases: 8. The CDR3 extends over 17 amino acids. CDR1 and CDR2 from the germline V gene are SGHKS and YYEKEE (reference sequence).

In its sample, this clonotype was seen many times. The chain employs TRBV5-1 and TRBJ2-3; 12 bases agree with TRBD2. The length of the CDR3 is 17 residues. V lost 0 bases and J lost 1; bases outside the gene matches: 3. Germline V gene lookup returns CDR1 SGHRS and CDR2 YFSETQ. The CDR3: CASSLGLAGARTDTQYF. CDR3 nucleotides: TGCGCCAGCAGCTTGGGACTAGCGGGAGCTCGCACAGATACGCAGTATTTT. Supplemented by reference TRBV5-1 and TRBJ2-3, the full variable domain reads KAGVTQTPRYLIKTRGQQVTLSCSPISGHRSVSWYQQTPGQGLQFLFEYFSETQRNKGNFPGRFSGRQFSNSRSEMNVSTLELGDSALYLCASSLGLAGARTDTQYFGPGTRLTVL.

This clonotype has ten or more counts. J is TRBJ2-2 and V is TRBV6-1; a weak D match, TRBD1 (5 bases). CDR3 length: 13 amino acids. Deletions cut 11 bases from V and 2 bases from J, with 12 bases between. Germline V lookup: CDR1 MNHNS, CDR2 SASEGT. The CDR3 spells CASRDSNTGELFF. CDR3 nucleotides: TGTGCCTCAAGAGACAGCAACACCGGGGAGCTGTTTTTT.

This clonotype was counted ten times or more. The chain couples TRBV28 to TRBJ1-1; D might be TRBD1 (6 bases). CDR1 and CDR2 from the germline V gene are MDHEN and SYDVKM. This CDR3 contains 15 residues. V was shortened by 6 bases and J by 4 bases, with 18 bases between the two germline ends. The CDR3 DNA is TGTGCCAGCAGGCGGGGGGGGGGGGGGCGCACTGAAGCTTTCTTT. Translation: CASRRGGGGRTEAFF.

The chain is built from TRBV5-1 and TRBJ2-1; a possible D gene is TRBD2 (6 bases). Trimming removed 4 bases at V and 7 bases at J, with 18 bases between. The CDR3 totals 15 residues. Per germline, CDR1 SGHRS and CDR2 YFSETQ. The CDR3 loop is CASSPEGLAINEQFF. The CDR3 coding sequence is TGCGCCAGCAGCCCCGAGGGGCTAGCGATAAATGAGCAGTTCTTC.